This entry is about one T cell receptor (beta chain). Its antigen remains unidentified. The CDR3 totals 14 residues. Germline loops: CDR1 MNHEY, CDR2 SVGAGI. Trimming stripped 4 bases from V and 8 bases from J, with 15 bases between. These data originate in a study of T cells after yellow fever vaccination. Study-level points and caveats: Abundant bulk-derived clonotypes could contaminate FACS-sorted repertoires. It was a weaker secondary response, yet one that peaked faster, at day 5 versus 15.

Using its own MiXCR run on the 5' RACE reads, TCRdb lists one record per CDR3 protein. The repertoire holds over 100,000 distinct CDR3 sequences, with roughly 8.9% as singletons. V usage is TRBV6-5 and J usage is TRBJ2-1, with D maybe TRBD1 (5 bases). Sequenced here: CD8+ T cells sorted from PBMCs, sampled 45 days after the yellow fever booster vaccination. This TCR derives from a man aged 30 to 39 who received the YFV17D yellow fever vaccine. The CDR3, as DNA: TGTGCCAGCAGTTCCCTCAGGGCGGCCGATGAGCAGTTCTTC. Residues: CASSSLRAADEQFF.